Below, one TCR beta chain is given with its context. What it binds is not known. Generated by immunoSEQ multiplex PCR, the TCRdb table keeps only in-frame clones and is missing some. The repertoire has 120,000 to 150,000 clones, approximately 88% of them found once; the top ten carry roughly 15%. The data derive from a study of T cell responses to AZD1222 COVID-19 vaccine. The CDR3 runs to 14 residues. CDR1 is SGHKS and CDR2 is YYEKEE in the germline V gene (reference sequence). The J segment lost 7 bases and the V segment lost 4 bases, leaving 11 bases of the junction unmatched. Points from the study as a whole: Donors were mostly white British, more females; clonal diversity possibly underestimated.

The sequencing here drew on peripheral blood, taken on day 0 of AZD1222 vaccination. The chain combines TRBV5-5 with TRBJ2-7, with 7 bases aligning to TRBD1. This TCR was recovered from an adult in good health. CDR3 DNA: TGTGCCAGCAGCCGACGGGACAGCGTTGGGGAGCAGTACTTC. Protein product: CASSRRDSVGEQYF.